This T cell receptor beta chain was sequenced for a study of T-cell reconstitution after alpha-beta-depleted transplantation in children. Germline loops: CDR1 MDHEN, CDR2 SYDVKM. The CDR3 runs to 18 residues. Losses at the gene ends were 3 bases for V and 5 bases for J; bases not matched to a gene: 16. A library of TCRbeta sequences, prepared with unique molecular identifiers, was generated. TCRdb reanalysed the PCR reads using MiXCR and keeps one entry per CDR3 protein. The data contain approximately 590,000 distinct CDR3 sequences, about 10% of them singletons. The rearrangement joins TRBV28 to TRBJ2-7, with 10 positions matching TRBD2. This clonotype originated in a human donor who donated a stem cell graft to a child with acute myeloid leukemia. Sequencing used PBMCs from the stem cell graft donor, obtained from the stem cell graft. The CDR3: CASSFSSGRAHSPDEQYF. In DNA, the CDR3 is TGTGCCAGCAGTTTTTCCAGCGGGAGGGCCCATTCCCCCGACGAGCAGTACTTC.